This TCR beta chain was observed in a study of T cells in women clearing cervical HPV infection. CDR1 is SEHNR, CDR2 FQNEAQ, per germline (reference sequence). Trimming removed 1 base from V and 5 bases from J; junction bases left unmatched: 3. The CDR3 spans 15 residues. A word on this clone: The DNA ends 3 residues before the CDR3 does, and the rest of the CDR3 is filled in from the germline J gene.

The method was immunoSEQ multiplex PCR; TCRdb's version includes in-frame clones alone and lacks a portion of them. Its table lists about 35,000 clones. J is TRBJ1-4 and V is TRBV7-9, with 8 bases lining up with TRBD1. The clonotype originates from a woman between 18 and 75 years old with a cervical HPV16 infection that either progressed to CIN3+ or cleared (not recorded which). Sequencing used blood buffy coat. This CDR3 reads CASSLGTGWNEKLFF. Incomplete CDR3 DNA: TGTGCCAGCAGCTTAGGGACAGGGTGGAATGAAAAA.